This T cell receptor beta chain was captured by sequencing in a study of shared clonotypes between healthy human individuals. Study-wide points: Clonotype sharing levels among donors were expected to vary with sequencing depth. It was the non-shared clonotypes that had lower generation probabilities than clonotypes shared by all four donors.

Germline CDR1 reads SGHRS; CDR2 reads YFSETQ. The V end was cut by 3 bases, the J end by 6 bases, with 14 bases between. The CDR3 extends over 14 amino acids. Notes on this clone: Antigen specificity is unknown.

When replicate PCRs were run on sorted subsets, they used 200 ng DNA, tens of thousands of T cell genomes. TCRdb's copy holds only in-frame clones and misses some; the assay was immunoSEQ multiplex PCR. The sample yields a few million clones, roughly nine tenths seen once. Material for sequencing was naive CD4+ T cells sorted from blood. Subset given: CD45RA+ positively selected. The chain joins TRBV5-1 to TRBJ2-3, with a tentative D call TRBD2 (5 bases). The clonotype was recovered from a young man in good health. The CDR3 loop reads CASSYGVPSDTQYF. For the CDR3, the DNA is TGCGCCAGCAGCTACGGGGTTCCTTCGGATACGCAGTATTTT.